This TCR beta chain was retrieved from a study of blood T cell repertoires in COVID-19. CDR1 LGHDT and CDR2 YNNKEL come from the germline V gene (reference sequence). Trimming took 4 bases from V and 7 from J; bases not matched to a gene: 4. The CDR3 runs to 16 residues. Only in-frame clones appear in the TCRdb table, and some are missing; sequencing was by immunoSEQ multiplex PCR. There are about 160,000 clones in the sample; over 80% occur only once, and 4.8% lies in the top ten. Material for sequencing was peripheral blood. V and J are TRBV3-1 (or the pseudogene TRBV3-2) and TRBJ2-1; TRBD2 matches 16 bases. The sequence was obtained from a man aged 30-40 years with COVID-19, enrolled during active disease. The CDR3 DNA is TGTGCCAGCAGCCCGGGGGGACTAGCGGGAGGGAATGAGCAGTTCTTC. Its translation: CASSPGGLAGGNEQFF.